These 14 T cell receptor beta chains came from one sample sequenced in a study of OX40 agonist ivuxolimab in advanced cancers. Libraries were built with the immunoSEQ multiplex PCR assay. TCRdb took over this immuneACCESS table, retaining in-frame rearrangements with V and J assigned. Such tables are incomplete; in checked studies, under half of the missing clones stem from an unresolved V gene, and the remainder is unexplained. The sample includes 15,000 to 20,000 clones, with about 86% observed a single time. The ten top clones hold approximately 20% of the sample. The source material was CD4+ or CD8+ T cells sorted from blood, sampled in a trial of the OX40 agonist ivuxolimab. These receptors came from an adult with an advanced solid tumor such as melanoma, head and neck, liver or kidney cancer.

DNA for the CDR3: TGTGCCAGCAGTGCTCCCGGGATTTACGAGCAGTACTTC. Amino acids: CASSAPGIYEQYF. V gene TRBV25-1 combines with J gene TRBJ2-7; the D gene is possibly TRBD2 (5 bases). V was cut by 4 bases and J by 4 bases, with 11 bases left in between. The CDR3 is made up of 13 amino acids. Germline V gives CDR1 MGHDK, CDR2 SYGVNS.

The gene calls are TRBV19 and TRBJ1-5; D is perhaps TRBD1 (5 bases). CDR1 is LNHDA and CDR2 is SQIVND in the germline V gene (reference sequence). The CDR3 spans 15 residues. Trimming took off 1 base at V and 6 bases at J, with 13 bases between the two ends. The CDR3 region has the DNA TGTGCCAGTAGTATAGGGTGGACAACTGGTCAGCCCCAGCATTTT. Amino acids: CASSIGWTTGQPQHF.

This chain uses TRBV15 with TRBJ1-2; 7 bases align to TRBD1. Germline CDR1 is LNHNV and CDR2 is YYDKDF (reference sequence). J lost 4 bases, V lost 2 bases, and 4 bases had no gene match. CDR3 length: 14 residues. CDR3 bases: TGTGCCACCAGCAGAAGACAGGGTGGCTATGGCTACACCTTC. Translating gives CATSRRQGGYGYTF.

The chain is built from TRBV6-4 and TRBJ2-5; TRBD2 aligns across 12 bases. The V and J ends lost 3 bases and 5 bases, in that order; junction bases with no gene match: 13. CDR3 length: 18 amino acids. Germline CDR1 reads MRHNA; CDR2 reads SNTAGT. CDR3 sequence: CASSDPGTSGRLGETQYF. Here the CDR3 DNA reads TGTGCCAGCAGTGATCCCGGGACTAGCGGGCGGTTGGGTGAGACCCAGTACTTC.

This clone was detected only a few times. V is TRBV2 and J is TRBJ2-3; D is undetermined. Trimming removed 8 bases from V and 2 bases from J, with 14 bases in between. The V gene's germline CDR1 is SNHLY and CDR2 FYNNEI. The CDR3 extends over 14 amino acids. The CDR3 nucleotides are TGTGCCAGCTACGGGTCGCTAGTCACAGATACGCAGTATTTT. Its translation: CASYGSLVTDTQYF.

In its sample, this clone was seen once. The rearrangement joins TRBV5-1 to TRBJ2-5; 10 bases are shared with TRBD1. There are 16 residues in the CDR3. Germline loops: CDR1 SGHRS, CDR2 YFSETQ. Trimming took 4 bases from V and 4 from J; bases not matched to a gene: 10. Here the CDR3 reads CASSVTGTGALETQYF. Written as DNA, the CDR3 is TGCGCCAGCAGCGTAACAGGGACAGGGGCCCTAGAGACCCAGTACTTC.

This clone was found a few times. The rearrangement links TRBV16 to TRBJ2-1; D call uncertain. V was trimmed by 4 bases and J by 5 bases, leaving 18 bases between them. This CDR3 comprises 16 residues. Germline V CDR1 and CDR2: KGHSY, FQNENV. In DNA, the CDR3 is TGTGCCAGCAGCCCGCTGGGATTGGGCGCCGACAATGAGCAGTTCTTC. Encoded protein: CASSPLGLGADNEQFF.

The J gene is TRBJ2-3, the V gene TRBV28; TRBD1 is a possible D gene (5 bases). CDR1 and CDR2 from the germline V gene are MDHEN and SYDVKM. CDR3 size: 13 residues. V gave up 3 bases and J gave up 6 bases, with 10 bases separating them. The CDR3 region is CASSLMWGDTQYF. DNA for the CDR3: TGTGCCAGCAGTTTGATGTGGGGCGATACGCAGTATTTT.

The V call is TRBV14, the J call TRBJ1-2; 7 bases fit TRBD1. The CDR3 has 15 amino acids. The germline V gene has CDR1 SGHDN and CDR2 FVKESK. With 4 bases clipped from V and 1 base from J, the junction kept 6 bases outside the gene matches. The CDR3 DNA reads TGTGCCAGCAGCCGAGGGACAGTGAGTAACTATGGCTACACCTTC. Protein sequence: CASSRGTVSNYGYTF. Full variable domain (missing parts from reference TRBV14 and TRBJ1-2): EAGVTQFPSHSVIEKGQTVTLRCDPISGHDNLYWYRRVMGKEIKFLLHFVKESKQDESGMPNNRFLAERTGGTYSTLKVQPAELEDSGVYFCASSRGTVSNYGYTFGSGTRLTVV.

The J gene is TRBJ2-5, the V gene TRBV11-3, with TRBD1 matching 9 bases. Germline assignment: CDR1 SGHNT and CDR2 YENEEA. Trimming took 4 bases from V and 5 from J; bases not matched to a gene: 5. This CDR3 has 14 amino acids. This chain's CDR3 is CASSSGTGKETQYF. For the CDR3, the DNA is TGTGCCAGCAGCTCCGGGACAGGGAAGGAGACCCAGTACTTC.

The chain is built from TRBV7-6 and TRBJ2-1; TRBD2 aligns across 9 bases. The CDR3 runs 20 residues. Germline V gene lookup returns CDR1 SGHVS and CDR2 FNYEAQ. V shed 1 base and J 7 bases; nucleotides not matched to a gene: 20. The CDR3 nucleotides are TGTGCCAGCAGCTTAGTGGTACCGCTTACCCCTATAGCGGGAGCGAATGAGCAGTTCTTC. Its protein product is CASSLVVPLTPIAGANEQFF. Looking up the rest from reference TRBV7-6 and TRBJ2-1 gives the full variable domain: GAGVSQSPRYKVTKRGQDVALRCDPISGHVSLYWYRQALGQGPEFLTYFNYEAQQDKSGLPNDRFSAERPEGSISTLTIQRTEQRDSAMYRCASSLVVPLTPIAGANEQFFGPGTRLTVL.

The J gene is TRBJ1-4, the V gene TRBV6-5; D may be TRBD1 (5 bases). The CDR3 covers 15 residues. The germline gives CDR1 MNHEY, CDR2 SVGAGI. With 5 bases removed from V and 0 bases from J, the gap between germline ends came to 10 bases. The DNA for the CDR3 is TGTGCCAGCAGTCGGGACTTTCCAACTAATGAAAAACTGTTTTTT. As protein: CASSRDFPTNEKLFF.

The chain uses TRBV18 and TRBJ2-2; the match to TRBD2 covers 8 bases. There are 16 residues in the CDR3. Germline CDR1 and CDR2: KGHSH and LQKENI. The V segment lost 0 bases and the J segment 0 bases; nucleotides outside the gene matches: 0. The CDR3 here is CASSPPGLANTGELFF. The CDR3 DNA reads TGTGCCAGCTCACCACCGGGACTAGCGAACACCGGGGAGCTGTTTTTT.

About this clone itself: Other DNA sequences within the sample encode an identical CDR3. The rearrangement uses TRBV11-3 and TRBJ2-1; D is undetermined. V was cut by 1 base and J by 7 bases, with 8 bases left in between. The CDR3 covers 13 residues. Germline loops: CDR1 SGHNT, CDR2 YENEEA. CDR3 DNA sequence: TGTGCCAGCAGCTTAGCAGGCCAAAATGAGCAGTTCTTC. Protein product: CASSLAGQNEQFF.